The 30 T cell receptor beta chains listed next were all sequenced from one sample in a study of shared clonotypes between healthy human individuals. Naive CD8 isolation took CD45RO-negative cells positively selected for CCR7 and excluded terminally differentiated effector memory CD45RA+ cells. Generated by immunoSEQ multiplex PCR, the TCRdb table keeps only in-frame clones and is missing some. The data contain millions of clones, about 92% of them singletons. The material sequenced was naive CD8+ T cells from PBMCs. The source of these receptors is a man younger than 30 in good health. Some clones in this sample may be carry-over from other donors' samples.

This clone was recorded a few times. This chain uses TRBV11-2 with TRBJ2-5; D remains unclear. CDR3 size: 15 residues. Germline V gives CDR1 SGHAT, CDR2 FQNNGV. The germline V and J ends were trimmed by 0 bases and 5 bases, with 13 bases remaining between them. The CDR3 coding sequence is TGTGCCAGCAGCTTAGATCACGCTGAGATCGAGACCCAGTACTTC. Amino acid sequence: CASSLDHAEIETQYF.

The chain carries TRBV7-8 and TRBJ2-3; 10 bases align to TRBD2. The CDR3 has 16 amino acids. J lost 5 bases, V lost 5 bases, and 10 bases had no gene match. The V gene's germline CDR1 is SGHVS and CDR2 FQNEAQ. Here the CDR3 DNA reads TGTGCCAGCAGCCGGGTGGTGGTAGCGGGAGGAGATACGCAGTATTTT. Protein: CASSRVVVAGGDTQYF.

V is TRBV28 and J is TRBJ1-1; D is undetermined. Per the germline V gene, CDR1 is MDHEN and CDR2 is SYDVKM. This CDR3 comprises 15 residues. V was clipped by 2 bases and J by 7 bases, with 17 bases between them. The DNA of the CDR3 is TGTGCCAGCAGTTTAATGGCCCCTGACGGGGATGAAGCTTTCTTT. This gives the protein CASSLMAPDGDEAFF.

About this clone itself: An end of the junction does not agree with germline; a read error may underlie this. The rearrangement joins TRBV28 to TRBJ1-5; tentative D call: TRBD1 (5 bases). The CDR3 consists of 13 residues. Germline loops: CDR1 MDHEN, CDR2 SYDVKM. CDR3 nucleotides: TGCGGGGGGGGACCTTATAGCAATCAGCCCCAGCATTTT. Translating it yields CGGGPYSNQPQHF.

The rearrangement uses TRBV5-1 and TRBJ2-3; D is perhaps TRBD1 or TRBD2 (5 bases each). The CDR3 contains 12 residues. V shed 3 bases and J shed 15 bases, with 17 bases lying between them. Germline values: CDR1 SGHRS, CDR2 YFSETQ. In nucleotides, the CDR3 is TGCGCCAGCAGCTCCGGGACCTACCTTTCCTATTTT. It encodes CASSSGTYLSYF.

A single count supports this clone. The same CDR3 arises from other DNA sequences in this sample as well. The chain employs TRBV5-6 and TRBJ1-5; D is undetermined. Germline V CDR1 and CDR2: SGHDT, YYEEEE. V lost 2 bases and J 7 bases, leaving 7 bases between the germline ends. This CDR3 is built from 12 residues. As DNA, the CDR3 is TGTGCCAGCAGCTTTGGATCCCAGCCCCAGCATTTT. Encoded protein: CASSFGSQPQHF. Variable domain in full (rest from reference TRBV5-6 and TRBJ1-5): DAGVTQSPTHLIKTRGQQVTLRCSPKSGHDTVSWYQQALGQGPQFIFQYYEEEERQRGNFPDRFSGHQFPNYSSELNVNALLLGDSALYLCASSFGSQPQHFGDGTRLSIL.

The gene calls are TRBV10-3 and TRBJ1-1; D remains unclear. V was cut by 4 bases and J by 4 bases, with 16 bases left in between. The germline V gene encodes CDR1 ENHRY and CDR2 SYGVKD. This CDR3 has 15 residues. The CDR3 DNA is TGTGCCATCAGTGGGCCGGAAAGGGCGGGCACTGAAGCTTTCTTT. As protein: CAISGPERAGTEAFF.

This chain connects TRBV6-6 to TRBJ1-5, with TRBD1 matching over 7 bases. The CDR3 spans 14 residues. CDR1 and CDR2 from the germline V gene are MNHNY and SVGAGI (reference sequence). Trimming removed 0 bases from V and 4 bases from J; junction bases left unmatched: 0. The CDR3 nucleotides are TGTGCCAGCAGTTACTCGGACAGGAATCAGCCCCAGCATTTT. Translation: CASSYSDRNQPQHF.

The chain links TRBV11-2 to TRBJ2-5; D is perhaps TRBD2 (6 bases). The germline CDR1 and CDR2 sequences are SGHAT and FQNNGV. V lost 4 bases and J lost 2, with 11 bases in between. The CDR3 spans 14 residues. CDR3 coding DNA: TGTGCCAGCAGCTCTCGGGACTTGCAAGAGACCCAGTACTTC. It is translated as CASSSRDLQETQYF. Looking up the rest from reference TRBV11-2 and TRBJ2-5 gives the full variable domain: EAGVAQSPRYKIIEKRQSVAFWCNPISGHATLYWYQQILGQGPKLLIQFQNNGVVDDSQLPKDRFSAERLKGVDSTLKIQPAKLEDSAVYLCASSSRDLQETQYFGPGTRLLVL.

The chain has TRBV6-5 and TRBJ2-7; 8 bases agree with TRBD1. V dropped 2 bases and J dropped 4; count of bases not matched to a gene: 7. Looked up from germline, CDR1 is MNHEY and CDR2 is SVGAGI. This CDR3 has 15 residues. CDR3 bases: TGTGCCAGCAGTTACGTGCCAGGGGGCGCATACGAGCAGTACTTC. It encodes CASSYVPGGAYEQYF.

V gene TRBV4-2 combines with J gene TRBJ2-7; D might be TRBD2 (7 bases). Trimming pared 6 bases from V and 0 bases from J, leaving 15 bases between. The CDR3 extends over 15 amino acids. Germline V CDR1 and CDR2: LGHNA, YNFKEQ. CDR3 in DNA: TGTGCCAGCAGTCTGCTCGGGGGGCCCTCCTACGAGCAGTACTTC. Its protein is CASSLLGGPSYEQYF.

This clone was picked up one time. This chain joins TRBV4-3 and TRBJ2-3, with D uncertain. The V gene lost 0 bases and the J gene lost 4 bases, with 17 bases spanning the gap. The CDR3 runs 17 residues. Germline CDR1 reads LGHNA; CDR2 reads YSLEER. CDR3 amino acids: CASSQDLNSFFPDTQYF. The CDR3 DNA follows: TGCGCCAGCAGCCAAGATCTTAACTCTTTCTTTCCAGATACGCAGTATTTT.

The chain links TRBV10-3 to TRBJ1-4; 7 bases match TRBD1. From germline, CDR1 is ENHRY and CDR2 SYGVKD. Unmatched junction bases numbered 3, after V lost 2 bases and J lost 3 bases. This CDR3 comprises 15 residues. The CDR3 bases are TGTGCCATCAGTGAGGGACAGGCCTCTAATGAAAAACTGTTTTTT. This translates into CAISEGQASNEKLFF.

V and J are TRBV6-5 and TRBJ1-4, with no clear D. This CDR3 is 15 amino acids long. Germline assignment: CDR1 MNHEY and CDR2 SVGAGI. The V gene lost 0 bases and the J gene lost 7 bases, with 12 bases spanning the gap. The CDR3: CASSYSMRVTEKLFF. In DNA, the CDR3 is TGTGCCAGCAGTTACTCGATGAGGGTAACTGAAAAACTGTTTTTT.

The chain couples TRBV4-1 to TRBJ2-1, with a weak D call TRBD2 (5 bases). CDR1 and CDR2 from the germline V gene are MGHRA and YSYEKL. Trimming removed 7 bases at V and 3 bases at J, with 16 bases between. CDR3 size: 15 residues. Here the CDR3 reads CASIPVIGLYNEQFF. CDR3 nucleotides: TGCGCCAGCATCCCCGTGATCGGACTCTACAATGAGCAGTTCTTC.

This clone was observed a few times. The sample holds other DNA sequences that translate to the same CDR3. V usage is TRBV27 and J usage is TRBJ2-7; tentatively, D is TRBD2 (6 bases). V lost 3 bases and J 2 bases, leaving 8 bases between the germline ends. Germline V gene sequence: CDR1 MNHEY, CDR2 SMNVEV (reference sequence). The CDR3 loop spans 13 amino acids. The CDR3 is CASSFGRTYEQYF. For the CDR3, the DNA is TGTGCCAGCAGTTTCGGGAGAACCTACGAGCAGTACTTC.

The CDR3 coding sequence is TGCGCCAGCAGCTTTTATGGGTCCCTACAGGGCGATGAGCAGTTCTTC. This encodes CASSFYGSLQGDEQFF. This rearrangement joins TRBV5-1 to TRBJ2-1; possibly TRBD1 for D (6 bases). CDR1 SGHRS and CDR2 YFSETQ come from the germline V gene. This CDR3 is built from 16 residues. V was pared by 2 bases and J by 8 bases, with 20 bases between.

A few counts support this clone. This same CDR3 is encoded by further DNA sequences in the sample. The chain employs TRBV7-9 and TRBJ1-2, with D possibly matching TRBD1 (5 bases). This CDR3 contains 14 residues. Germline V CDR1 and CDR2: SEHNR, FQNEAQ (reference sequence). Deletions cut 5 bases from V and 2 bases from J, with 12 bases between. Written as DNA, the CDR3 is TGTGCCAGCAGCCCGCTGGGGCAGAACTATGGCTACACCTTC. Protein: CASSPLGQNYGYTF.

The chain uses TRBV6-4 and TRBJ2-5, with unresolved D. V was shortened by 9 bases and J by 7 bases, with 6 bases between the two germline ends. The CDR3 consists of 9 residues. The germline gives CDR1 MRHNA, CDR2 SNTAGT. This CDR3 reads CARMGTQYF. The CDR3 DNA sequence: TGTGCCAGGATGGGGACCCAGTACTTC.

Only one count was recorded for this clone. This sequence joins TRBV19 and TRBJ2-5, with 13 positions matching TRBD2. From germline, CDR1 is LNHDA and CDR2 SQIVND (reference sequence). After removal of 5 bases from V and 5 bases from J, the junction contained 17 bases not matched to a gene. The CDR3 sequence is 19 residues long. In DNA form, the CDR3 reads TGTGCCAGTAGTCCCACTCGGTTTGTGGGACTAGCGGGAAATGAGACCCAGTACTTC. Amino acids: CASSPTRFVGLAGNETQYF.

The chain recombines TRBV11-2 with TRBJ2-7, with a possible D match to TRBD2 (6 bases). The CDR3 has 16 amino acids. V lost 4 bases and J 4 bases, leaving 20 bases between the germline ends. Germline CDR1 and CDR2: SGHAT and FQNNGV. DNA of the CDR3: TGTGCCAGCAGCTCAGAATGGGGGGACCTGTTTTACGAGCAGTACTTC. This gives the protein CASSSEWGDLFYEQYF.

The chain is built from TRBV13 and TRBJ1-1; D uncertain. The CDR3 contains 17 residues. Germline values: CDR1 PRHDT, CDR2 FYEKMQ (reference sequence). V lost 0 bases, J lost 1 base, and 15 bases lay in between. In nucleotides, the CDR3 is TGTGCCAGCAGCTTAGGGGGAGAGGAGGCGGGGAACACTGAAGCTTTCTTT. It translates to CASSLGGEEAGNTEAFF. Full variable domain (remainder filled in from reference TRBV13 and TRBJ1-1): AAGVIQSPRHLIKEKRETATLKCYPIPRHDTVYWYQQGPGQDPQFLISFYEKMQSDKGSIPDRFSAQQFSDYHSELNMSSLELGDSALYFCASSLGGEEAGNTEAFFGQGTRLTVV.

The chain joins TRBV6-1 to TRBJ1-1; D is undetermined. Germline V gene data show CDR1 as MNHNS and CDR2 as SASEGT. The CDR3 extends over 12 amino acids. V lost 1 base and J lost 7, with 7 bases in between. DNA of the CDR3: TGTGCCAGCAGTGAAGGGGCGGATGAAGCTTTCTTT. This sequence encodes CASSEGADEAFF.

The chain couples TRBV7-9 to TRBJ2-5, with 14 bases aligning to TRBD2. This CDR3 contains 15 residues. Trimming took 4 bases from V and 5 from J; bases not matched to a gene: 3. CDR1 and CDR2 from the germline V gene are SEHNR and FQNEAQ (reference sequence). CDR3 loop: CASSSTSGRVETQYF. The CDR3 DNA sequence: TGTGCCAGCAGCTCGACTAGCGGGAGGGTTGAGACCCAGTACTTC.

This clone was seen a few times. CDR3: CSVETGVEEKLFF. Here the CDR3 DNA reads TGCAGCGTTGAGACCGGGGTTGAAGAAAAACTGTTTTTT. The chain is built from TRBV29-1 and TRBJ1-4, with unresolved D. Looked up from germline, CDR1 is SQVTM and CDR2 is ANQGSEA. V lost 3 bases and J lost 8, with 13 bases in between. CDR3 length: 13 residues.

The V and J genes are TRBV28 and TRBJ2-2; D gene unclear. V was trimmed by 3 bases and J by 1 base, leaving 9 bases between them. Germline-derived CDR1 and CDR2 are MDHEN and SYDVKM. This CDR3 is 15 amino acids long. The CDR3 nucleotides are TGTGCCAGCAGTTTCTTGTTTAGGAACACCGGGGAGCTGTTTTTT. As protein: CASSFLFRNTGELFF.

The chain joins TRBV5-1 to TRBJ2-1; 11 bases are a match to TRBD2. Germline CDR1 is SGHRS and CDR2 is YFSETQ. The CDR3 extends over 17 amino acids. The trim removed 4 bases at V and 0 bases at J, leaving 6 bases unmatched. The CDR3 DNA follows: TGCGCCAGCAGCATACCAACTAGCGGGAGCTCCTACAATGAGCAGTTCTTC. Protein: CASSIPTSGSSYNEQFF.

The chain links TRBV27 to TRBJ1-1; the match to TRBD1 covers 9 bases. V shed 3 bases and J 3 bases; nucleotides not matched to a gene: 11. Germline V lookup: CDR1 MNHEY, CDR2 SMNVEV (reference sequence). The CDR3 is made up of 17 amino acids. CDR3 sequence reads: CASSFIGIGQGHTEAFF. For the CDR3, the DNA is TGTGCCAGCAGTTTTATCGGGATCGGACAGGGGCACACTGAAGCTTTCTTT.

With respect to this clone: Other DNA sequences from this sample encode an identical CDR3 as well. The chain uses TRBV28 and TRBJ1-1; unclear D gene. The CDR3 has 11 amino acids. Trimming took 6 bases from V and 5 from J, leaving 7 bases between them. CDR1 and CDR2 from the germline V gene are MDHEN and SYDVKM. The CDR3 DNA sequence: TGTGCCAGCAGCCTGGGGACTGAAGCTTTCTTT. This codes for CASSLGTEAFF.

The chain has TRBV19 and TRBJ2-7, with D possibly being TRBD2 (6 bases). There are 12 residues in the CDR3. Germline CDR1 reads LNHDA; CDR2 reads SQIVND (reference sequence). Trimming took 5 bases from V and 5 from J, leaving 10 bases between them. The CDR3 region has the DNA TGTGCCAGTAGTGAGCCGGGGGACGAGCAGTACTTC. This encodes CASSEPGDEQYF.